This T cell receptor beta chain was sequenced during a study of shared T cell receptors in the human thymus. Sequencing used immunoSEQ multiplex PCR; TCRdb keeps in-frame clones, though not all of them. This sample yields approximately 490,000 clones, of which around 78% are seen a single time; roughly 0.013% belongs to the top ten. Per germline, CDR1 MNHEY and CDR2 SVGAGI. Deletions cut 4 bases from V and 0 bases from J, with 13 bases between. This CDR3 has 16 residues. The same specimen was also included in a second study, on human thymus T cells.

The chain is built from TRBV6-5 and TRBJ1-3, with a possible D match to TRBD1 (6 bases). Sequences were obtained from thymocytes. The TCR was taken from a boy under two years old with a congenital heart defect. This CDR3 reads CASSWTVRISGNTIYF. Written as DNA, the CDR3 is TGTGCCAGCAGTTGGACAGTCCGGATCTCTGGAAACACCATATATTTT.